The 10 T cell receptor beta chains below all came from one sample that was sequenced in a study of identical twins (TCRdb year 2016). Receptors were amplified or captured by 5' RACE. Sequencing used an Illumina HiSeq 2000. TCRdb reworked the public reads: Q25 trimming with fastp, MiXCR clone assembly, productive beta chains retained. Merged by CDR3 protein, the rows form single entries marked with the most common genes and DNA. The table for this sample lists some 270,000 distinct CDR3 sequences; about 8.9% of them were counted only once. Of the sample, 3% is held by the ten largest clones. In addition, the sample was reused for a study of yellow fever vaccine responses in identical twins.

The specimen was CD8+ T cells sorted from blood. Source of these receptors: a woman younger than 30 in good health.

This clonotype occurred a few times. The V gene is TRBV7-2, the J gene TRBJ1-5, with 7 bases matching TRBD1. The germline V gene encodes CDR1 SGHTA and CDR2 FQGNSA. V was pared by 3 bases and J by 0 bases, with 2 bases of the junction left unmatched. This CDR3 spans 15 amino acids. In DNA, the CDR3 is TGTGCCAGCAGCTTTCGGACAGGTAGCAATCAGCCCCAGCATTTT. This codes for CASSFRTGSNQPQHF.

This clonotype showed up many times. The genes are TRBV7-2 and TRBJ1-6; 7 bases map to TRBD1. The V gene's germline CDR1 is SGHTA and CDR2 FQGNSA. J was trimmed by 7 bases and V by 4 bases; bases with no gene match: 4. The CDR3 sequence is 14 residues long. CDR3 DNA: TGTGCCAGCAGCTGGGGGACAGAAAATTCACCCCTCCACTTT. Protein: CASSWGTENSPLHF.

Comments on this clonotype: The junction differs from germline at one of its ends, possibly a read error. The chain has TRBV9 and TRBJ2-2, with a weak D call TRBD2 (5 bases). Per the germline V gene, CDR1 is SGDLS and CDR2 is YYNGEE. The CDR3 is 15 residues long. The CDR3 DNA reads as TGTGCCAGCAGCGTAGATCGCCCTAACACCGGGGAGCTGTTCTTT. This codes for CASSVDRPNTGELFF.

This clonotype has more than one count but fewer than ten. V usage is TRBV12-3 or TRBV12-4 and J usage is TRBJ2-5; D is unclear. V gave up 4 bases and J gave up 4 bases, with 16 bases separating them. CDR3 length: 15 residues. This CDR3 is CASSSYHGPRETQYF. CDR3 DNA: TGTGCCAGCAGTTCCTATCACGGACCGAGAGAGACCCAGTACTTC.

This clonotype was counted many times. The CDR3 loop is CASRDGRGSDNEQFF. The CDR3 nucleotides are TGTGCCAGCAGAGACGGGCGGGGATCAGACAATGAGCAGTTCTTC. This sequence joins TRBV12-3 or TRBV12-4 and TRBJ2-1, with D tentatively TRBD2 (6 bases). Between the trimmed V and J ends, which lost 6 bases and 5 bases, there was a span of 17 bases. The CDR3 is 15 amino acids.

The V and J genes are TRBV4-3 and TRBJ2-2; no clear D. The CDR3 has 13 residues. With 2 bases removed from V and 6 bases from J, the gap between germline ends came to 7 bases. The germline gives CDR1 LGHNA, CDR2 YSLEER. CDR3 residues: CASSQSWPGELFF. The CDR3 DNA sequence: TGCGCCAGCAGCCAATCATGGCCCGGGGAGCTGTTTTTT.

This clonotype appeared a few times. The chain uses TRBV9 and TRBJ2-3; possibly TRBD1 for D (5 bases). With 4 bases removed from V and 0 bases from J, the gap between germline ends came to 9 bases. This CDR3 comprises 14 residues. Germline V CDR1 and CDR2: SGDLS, YYNGEE. CDR3 residues: CASSRQLSTDTQYF. The DNA for the CDR3 is TGTGCCAGCAGCAGACAGCTAAGCACAGATACGCAGTATTTT.

V gene TRBV27 combines with J gene TRBJ2-6; 7 bases match TRBD1. CDR1 and CDR2 (germline): MNHEY, SMNVEV (reference sequence). The CDR3 runs to 18 residues. V was clipped by 5 bases and J by 0 bases; unmatched bases: 10. The chain's CDR3 is CASSGLGQEHSGANVLTF. CDR3 DNA sequence: TGTGCCAGCAGTGGACTTGGACAGGAGCACTCTGGGGCCAACGTCCTGACTTTC.

The chain employs TRBV11-3 and TRBJ2-7; 8 nucleotides match TRBD1. The V and J ends lost 5 bases and 6 bases, in that order; junction bases with no gene match: 9. The CDR3 covers 14 residues. Germline assignment: CDR1 SGHNT and CDR2 YENEEA. The CDR3 nucleotides read TGTGCCAGCAGCATAACCGGGACAGGCAGCGAGCAGTACTTC. Translating it yields CASSITGTGSEQYF.

V and J are TRBV5-5 and TRBJ2-1; 11 bases are a match to TRBD1. V shed 6 bases and J 6 bases; nucleotides not matched to a gene: 8. The CDR3 is made up of 15 amino acids. Germline CDR1 is SGHKS and CDR2 is YYEKEE (reference sequence). The CDR3 DNA reads as TGTGCCAGCAAAACTCGGGACAGGGGGGGCAATGAGCAGTTCTTC. This codes for CASKTRDRGGNEQFF.